The 8 T cell receptor beta chains below come from one sample, sequenced in a study of blood T cell repertoires in COVID-19. Generated by immunoSEQ multiplex PCR, the TCRdb table keeps only in-frame clones and is missing some. The profile shows over 150,000 clones, around 90% of them singletons. The sample comprised peripheral blood. The source of these receptors is a man in his 60s with COVID-19, enrolled during active disease.

This clone was found once. The V and J genes are TRBV29-1 and TRBJ2-1; D is perhaps TRBD1 (5 bases). Germline V gene lookup returns CDR1 SQVTM and CDR2 ANQGSEA. V was clipped by 0 bases and J by 7 bases, with 22 bases between them. CDR3 size: 17 residues. The CDR3 loop reads CSVEEVKGRAGPNEQFF. Here the CDR3 DNA reads TGCAGCGTTGAAGAGGTGAAGGGTAGGGCAGGGCCTAATGAGCAGTTCTTC.

This clone appeared a single time. The chain has TRBV29-1 and TRBJ1-2; 9 bases map to TRBD1. There are 12 residues in the CDR3. From germline, CDR1 is SQVTM and CDR2 ANQGSEA. V lost 4 bases and J lost 8; bases outside the gene matches: 5. The CDR3 is CSVGDRAAGYTF. The CDR3 nucleotides are TGCAGCGTTGGGGACAGGGCGGCGGGCTACACCTTC.

This clone was detected a few times. This chain uses TRBV4-3 with TRBJ1-2; D remains unclear. Germline V gene data show CDR1 as LGHNA and CDR2 as YSLEER. CDR3 length: 15 residues. V lost 0 bases to trimming and J lost 4 bases, with 12 bases between them. The CDR3 region is CASSQDLEGIYGYTF. CDR3 coding DNA: TGCGCCAGCAGCCAAGATCTGGAGGGAATCTATGGCTACACCTTC.

This rearrangement joins TRBV12-2 to TRBJ1-2; the table's D call of TRBD1 was not tested on the DNA. TRBV12-2 counts as a pseudogene. This CDR3 contains 13 residues. The CDR3 sequence: CASRPRTGRGYTF. DNA for the CDR3: TGTGCAAGTCGCCCCAGGACAGGGCGCGGCTACACCTTC.

This rearrangement joins TRBV18 to TRBJ2-1; 10 bases line up with TRBD2. The V segment lost 4 bases and the J segment 8 bases; nucleotides outside the gene matches: 8. The CDR3 runs 15 residues. The germline gives CDR1 KGHSH, CDR2 LQKENI. Here the CDR3 DNA reads TGTGCCAGCTCACTAGCGGGAGGACGTATCGATGAGCAGTTCTTC. Residues: CASSLAGGRIDEQFF.

The chain links TRBV28 to TRBJ2-7; possible D gene TRBD1, 6 bases. This CDR3 is 15 amino acids long. Germline assignment: CDR1 MDHEN and CDR2 SYDVKM. V lost 0 bases to trimming and J lost 3 bases, with 12 bases between them. In DNA, the CDR3 is TGTGCCAGCAGTTTATGGGGGCGAGGGGGCTACGAGCAGTACTTC. Translated: CASSLWGRGGYEQYF.

The chain employs TRBV7-2 and TRBJ2-3; 12 bases match TRBD2. Per germline, CDR1 SGHTA and CDR2 FQGNSA. J gave up 3 bases and V 4 bases, and 5 bases lay outside the gene matches. The CDR3 totals 16 residues. The CDR3 nucleotides read TGTGCCAGCAGCTCCACTAGCGGGGGGAGGACAGATACGCAGTATTTT. It translates to CASSSTSGGRTDTQYF.

CDR3 region: CASSLVSQTTEAFF. DNA for the CDR3: TGTGCCAGCAGCTTAGTTTCACAGACCACTGAAGCTTTCTTT. The chain links TRBV11-2 to TRBJ1-1, with D hard to call. The germline V and J ends were trimmed by 1 base and 4 bases, with 10 bases remaining between them. Germline V gene data show CDR1 as SGHAT and CDR2 as FQNNGV. The CDR3 runs to 14 residues.